This T cell receptor (beta chain) was retrieved from a study of early T cells in non-severe SARS-CoV-2 infection. Unique molecular identifiers (one per individual cDNA molecule) were attached. TCRdb itself ran the 5' RACE reads through MiXCR, one entry per CDR3 protein. The table shows about 71,000 distinct CDR3 sequences, with 9.5% to 15% occurring only once. In this sample, this clonotype turned up once. Specimen: whole blood, collected at baseline. The TCR sequence derives from an adult who was a healthcare worker with PCR-confirmed SARS-CoV-2 infection or an uninfected control (not recorded which).

The CDR3 region is CASRGQAQETQYF. CDR3 DNA: TGTGCCAGCAGGGGACAGGCCCAAGAGACCCAGTACTTC. The rearrangement joins TRBV2 to TRBJ2-5, with 8 bases aligning to TRBD1. The CDR3 has 13 amino acids. V lost 6 bases, J lost 1 base, and 1 base stayed unmatched. The germline CDR1 and CDR2 sequences are SNHLY and FYNNEI.